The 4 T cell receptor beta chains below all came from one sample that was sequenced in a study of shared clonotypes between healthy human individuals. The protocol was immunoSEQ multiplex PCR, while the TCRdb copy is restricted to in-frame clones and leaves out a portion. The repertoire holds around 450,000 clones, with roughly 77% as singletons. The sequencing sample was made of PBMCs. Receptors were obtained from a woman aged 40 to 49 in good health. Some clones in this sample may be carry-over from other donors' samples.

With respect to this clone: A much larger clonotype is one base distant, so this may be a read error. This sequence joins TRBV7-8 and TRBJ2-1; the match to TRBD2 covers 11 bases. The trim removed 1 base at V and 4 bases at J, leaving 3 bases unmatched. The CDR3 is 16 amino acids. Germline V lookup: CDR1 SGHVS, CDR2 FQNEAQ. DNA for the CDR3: TGTGCCAGCAGCTTAGTAGGGACTAGCGGATACAATGAGCAGTTCTTC. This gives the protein CASSLVGTSGYNEQFF.

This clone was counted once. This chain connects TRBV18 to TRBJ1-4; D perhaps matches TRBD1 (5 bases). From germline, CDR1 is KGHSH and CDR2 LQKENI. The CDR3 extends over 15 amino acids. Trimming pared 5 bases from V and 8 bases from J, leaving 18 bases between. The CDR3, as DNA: TGTGCCAGCTCAACCAGTCCAGGGCAGGAGGAAAAACTGTTTTTT. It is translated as CASSTSPGQEEKLFF. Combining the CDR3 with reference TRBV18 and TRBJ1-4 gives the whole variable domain NAGVMQNPRHLVRRRGQEARLRCSPMKGHSHVYWYRQLPEEGLKFMVYLQKENIIDESGMPKERFSAEFPKEGPSILRIQQVVRGDSAAYFCASSTSPGQEEKLFFGSGTQLSVL.

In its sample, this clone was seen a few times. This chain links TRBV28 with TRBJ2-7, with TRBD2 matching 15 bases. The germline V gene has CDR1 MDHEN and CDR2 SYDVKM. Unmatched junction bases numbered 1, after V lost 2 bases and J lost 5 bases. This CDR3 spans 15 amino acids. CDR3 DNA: TGTGCCAGCAGTTTAAGGACTAGCGGGAGGGACGAGCAGTACTTC. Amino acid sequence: CASSLRTSGRDEQYF.

The CDR3 protein is CASSVASRSTDTQYF. CDR3 nucleotides: TGTGCCAGCAGCGTAGCTAGCCGATCCACAGATACGCAGTATTTT. V is TRBV9 and J is TRBJ2-3, with D perhaps TRBD2 (5 bases). V was trimmed by 0 bases and J by 2 bases, leaving 10 bases between them. The CDR3 has 15 residues. Germline-derived CDR1 and CDR2 are SGDLS and YYNGEE.